The entry below describes one T cell receptor (beta chain). Antigen specificity is unknown. This sample is drawn from a study of cytomegalovirus exposure and HLA in healthy donors. General study findings and limits: In an earlier analysis, most TCR beta V segments were productive about 87% or about 30% of the time. An analysis was carried out later, and it reportedly showed fewer N-insertions in an Asian-associated ancestry cluster than the roughly 700-donor mean.

Primers: 60 Vbeta forward and 13 Jbeta reverse. How the authors handled the data: Among the unique TCR beta chains that a later analysis counted, about 79 million in all, around 11 million were shared. The protocol was immunoSEQ multiplex PCR, while the TCRdb copy is restricted to in-frame clones and leaves out a portion. That table furnishes V, J and clone size, whereas the DNA furnished D and trimming. The sample holds approximately 85,000 clones, about 82% seen once. This receptor was obtained from a man in his thirties or forties in good health and CMV-seronegative. The sample taken for sequencing was PBMCs.

The CDR3 coding sequence is TGTGCCAGCAGTTTAACAGTGAACACTGAAGCTTTCTTT. This encodes CASSLTVNTEAFF. V usage is TRBV6-5 and J usage is TRBJ1-1, with unresolved D. The V end was cut by 4 bases, the J end by 0 bases, with 6 bases between. Germline-derived CDR1 and CDR2 are MNHEY and SVGAGI. The CDR3 loop spans 13 amino acids.